This T cell receptor (beta chain) comes out of a study of beta chain features in type 1 diabetes. This clone showed up just a few times. Germline CDR1 reads LGHNA; CDR2 reads YSLEER. The CDR3 contains 17 residues. With 1 base removed from V and 5 bases from J, the gap between germline ends came to 19 bases. The authors reverse transcribed all of the isolated RNA, so sequencing captured expressed TCRB transcripts. Sequencing was performed with immunoSEQ multiplex PCR; in TCRdb, only in-frame clones are kept and a portion is missing. Among about 620,000 clones listed, roughly 15% were seen once. J is TRBJ2-3 and V is TRBV4-3, with D perhaps matching TRBD1 or TRBD2 (5 bases each). Sequenced: naive CD4+ T cells from blood. The TCR comes from a man in his late teens or twenties in good health. The CDR3 DNA follows: TGCGCCAGCAGCCAAGGGGTTCTGGGACCAAGAGAAGATACGCAGTATTTT. Protein sequence: CASSQGVLGPREDTQYF.